This T cell receptor (beta chain) appears in the sequencing data of a study of T cell responses to AZD1222 COVID-19 vaccine. The CDR3 is 18 residues long. Trimming at V came to 4 bases and at J to 6 bases, leaving 17 bases not matched to a gene. The germline CDR1 and CDR2 sequences are SEHNR and FQNEAQ (reference sequence). About this clone: Its antigen is not identified.

Only in-frame clones appear in the TCRdb table, and some are missing; sequencing was by immunoSEQ multiplex PCR. The sample shows about 170,000 clones, roughly nine tenths of them seen only once. Second-dose recipients at about 4 or about 12 weeks were treated as one pooled group. Study outcomes and limitations: Two doses of AZD1222 preceded a rise in Spike-specific TCR breadth and depth.

The rearrangement joins TRBV7-9 to TRBJ2-3, with 9 bases matching TRBD1. This sequence was found in an adult who received the AZD1222 COVID-19 vaccine. The sequencing used peripheral blood, collected 28 days after the second AZD1222 dose. The CDR3 nucleotides read TGTGCCAGCAGCTCAGTGGCGGACAGGGGTTGGGATTGGGATACGCAGTATTTT. Residues: CASSSVADRGWDWDTQYF. Together with reference TRBV7-9 and TRBJ2-3, the CDR3 gives the full variable domain: DTGVSQNPRHKITKRGQNVTFRCDPISEHNRLYWYRQTLGQGPEFLTYFQNEAQLEKSRLLSDRFSAERPKGSFSTLEIQRTEQGDSAMYLCASSSVADRGWDWDTQYFGPGTRLTVL.